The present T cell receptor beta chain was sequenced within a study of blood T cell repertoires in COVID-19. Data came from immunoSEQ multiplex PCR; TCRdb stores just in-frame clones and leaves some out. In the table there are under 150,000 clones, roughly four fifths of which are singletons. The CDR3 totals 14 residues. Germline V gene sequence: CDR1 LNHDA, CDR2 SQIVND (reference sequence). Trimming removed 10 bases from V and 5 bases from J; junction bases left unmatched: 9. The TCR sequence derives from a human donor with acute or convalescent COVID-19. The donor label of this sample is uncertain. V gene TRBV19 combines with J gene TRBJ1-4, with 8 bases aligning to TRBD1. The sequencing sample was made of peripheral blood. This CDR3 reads CATSFRGLNEKLFF. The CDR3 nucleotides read TGTGCCACCTCGTTCAGGGGGCTAAATGAAAAACTGTTTTTT.